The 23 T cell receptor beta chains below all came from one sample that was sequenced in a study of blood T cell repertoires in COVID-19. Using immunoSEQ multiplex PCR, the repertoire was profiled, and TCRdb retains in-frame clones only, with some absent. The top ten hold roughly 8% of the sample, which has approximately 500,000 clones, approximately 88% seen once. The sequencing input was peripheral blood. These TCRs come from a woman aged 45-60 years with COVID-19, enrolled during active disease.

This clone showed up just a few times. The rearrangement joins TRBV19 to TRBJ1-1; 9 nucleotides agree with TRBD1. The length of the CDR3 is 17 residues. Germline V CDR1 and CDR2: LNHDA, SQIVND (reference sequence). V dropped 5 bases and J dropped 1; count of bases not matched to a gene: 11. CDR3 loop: CASSSPGTGYPNTEAFF. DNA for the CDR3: TGTGCCAGTAGTTCCCCCGGGACAGGGTACCCGAACACTGAAGCTTTCTTT. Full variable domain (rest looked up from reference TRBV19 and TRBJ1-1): DGGITQSPKYLFRKEGQNVTLSCEQNLNHDAMYWYRQDPGQGLRLIYYSQIVNDFQKGDIAEGYSVSREKKESFPLTVTSAQKNPTAFYLCASSSPGTGYPNTEAFFGQGTRLTVV.

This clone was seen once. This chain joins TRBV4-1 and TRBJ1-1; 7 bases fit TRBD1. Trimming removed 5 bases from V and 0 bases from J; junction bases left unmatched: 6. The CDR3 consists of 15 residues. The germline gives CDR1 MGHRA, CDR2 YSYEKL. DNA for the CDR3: TGCGCCAGCAGCGCCCGGACAGGTATGAACACTGAAGCTTTCTTT. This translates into CASSARTGMNTEAFF.

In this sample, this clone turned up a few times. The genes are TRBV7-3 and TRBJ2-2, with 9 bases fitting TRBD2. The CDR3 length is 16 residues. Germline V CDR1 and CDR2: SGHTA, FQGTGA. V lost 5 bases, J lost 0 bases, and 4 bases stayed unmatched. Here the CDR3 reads CASSPRTSANTGELFF. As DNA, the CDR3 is TGTGCCAGCAGCCCTCGGACTAGCGCGAACACCGGGGAGCTGTTTTTT.

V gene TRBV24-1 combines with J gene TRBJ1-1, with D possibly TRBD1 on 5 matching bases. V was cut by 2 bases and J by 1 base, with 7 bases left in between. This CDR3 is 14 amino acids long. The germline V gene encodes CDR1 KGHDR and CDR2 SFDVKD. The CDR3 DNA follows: TGTGCCACCAGTGATTCAGGGCGGAACACTGAAGCTTTCTTT. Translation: CATSDSGRNTEAFF.

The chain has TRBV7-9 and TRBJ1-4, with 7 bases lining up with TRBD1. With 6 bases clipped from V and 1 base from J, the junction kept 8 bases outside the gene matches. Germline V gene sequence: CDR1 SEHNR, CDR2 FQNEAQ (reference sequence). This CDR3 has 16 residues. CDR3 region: CASSRPGTETNEKLFF. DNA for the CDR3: TGTGCCAGCAGTCGCCCCGGGACAGAAACTAATGAAAAACTGTTTTTT.

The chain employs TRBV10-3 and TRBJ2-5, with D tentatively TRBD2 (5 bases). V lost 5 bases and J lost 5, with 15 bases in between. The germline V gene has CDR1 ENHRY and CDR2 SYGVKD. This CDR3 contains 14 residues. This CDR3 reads CAISNRGPQETQYF. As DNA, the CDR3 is TGTGCCATCAGTAACCGGGGTCCGCAGGAGACCCAGTACTTC.

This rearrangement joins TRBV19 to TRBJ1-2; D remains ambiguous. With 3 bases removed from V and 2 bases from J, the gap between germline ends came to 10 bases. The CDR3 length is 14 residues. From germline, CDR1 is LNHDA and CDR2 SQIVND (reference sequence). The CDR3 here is CASSIRGLNYGYTF. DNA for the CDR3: TGTGCCAGTAGTATTAGAGGATTAAACTATGGCTACACCTTC.

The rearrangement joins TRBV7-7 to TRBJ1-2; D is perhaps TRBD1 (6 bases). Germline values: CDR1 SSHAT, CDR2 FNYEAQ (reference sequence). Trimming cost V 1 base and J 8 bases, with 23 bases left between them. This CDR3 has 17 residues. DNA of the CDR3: TGTGCCAGCAGCTTAGACAGGTGTGGACAGCGACCAAGGGGCTACACCTTC. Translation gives CASSLDRCGQRPRGYTF.

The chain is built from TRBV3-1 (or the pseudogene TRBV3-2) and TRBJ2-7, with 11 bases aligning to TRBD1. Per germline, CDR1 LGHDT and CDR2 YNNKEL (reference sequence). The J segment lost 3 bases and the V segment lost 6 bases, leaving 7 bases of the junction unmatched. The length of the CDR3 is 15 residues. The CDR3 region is CASSQPGTGGYEQYF. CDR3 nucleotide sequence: TGTGCCAGCAGTCAACCCGGGACAGGGGGCTACGAGCAGTACTTC.

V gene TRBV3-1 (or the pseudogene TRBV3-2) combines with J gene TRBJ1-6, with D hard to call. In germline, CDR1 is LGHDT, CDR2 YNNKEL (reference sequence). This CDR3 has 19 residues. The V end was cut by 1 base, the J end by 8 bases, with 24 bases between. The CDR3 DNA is TGTGCCAGCAGCCAAGGACCCCTTGAAGGAGGTATCATGGATTCACCCCTCCACTTT. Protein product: CASSQGPLEGGIMDSPLHF.

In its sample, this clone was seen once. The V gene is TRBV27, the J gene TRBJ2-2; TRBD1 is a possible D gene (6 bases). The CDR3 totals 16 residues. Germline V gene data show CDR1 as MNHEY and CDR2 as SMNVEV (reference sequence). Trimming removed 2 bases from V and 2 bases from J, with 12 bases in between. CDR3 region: CASSLLGALNTGELFF. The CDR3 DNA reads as TGTGCCAGCAGTTTACTGGGGGCCCTTAACACCGGGGAGCTGTTTTTT.

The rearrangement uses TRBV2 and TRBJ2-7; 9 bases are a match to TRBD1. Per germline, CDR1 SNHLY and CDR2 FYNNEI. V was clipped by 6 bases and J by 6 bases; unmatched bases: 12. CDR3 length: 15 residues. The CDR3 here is CASSPRTGEVGEQYF. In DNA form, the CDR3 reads TGTGCCAGCAGCCCACGGACAGGGGAGGTCGGCGAGCAGTACTTC.

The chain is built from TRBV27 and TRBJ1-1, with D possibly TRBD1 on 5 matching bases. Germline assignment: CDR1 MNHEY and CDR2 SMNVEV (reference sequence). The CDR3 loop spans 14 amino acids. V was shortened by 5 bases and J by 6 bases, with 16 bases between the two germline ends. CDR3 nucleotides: TGTGCCAGCAGTCCGTCGGGGGGAAGGGCTGAAGCTTTCTTT. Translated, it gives CASSPSGGRAEAFF.

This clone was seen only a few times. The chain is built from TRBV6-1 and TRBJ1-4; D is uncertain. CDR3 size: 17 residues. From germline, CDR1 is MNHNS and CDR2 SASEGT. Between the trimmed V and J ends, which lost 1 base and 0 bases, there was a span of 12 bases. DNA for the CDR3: TGTGCCAGCAGTGAAGATGGGAGGGTTACAACTAATGAAAAACTGTTTTTT. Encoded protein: CASSEDGRVTTNEKLFF.

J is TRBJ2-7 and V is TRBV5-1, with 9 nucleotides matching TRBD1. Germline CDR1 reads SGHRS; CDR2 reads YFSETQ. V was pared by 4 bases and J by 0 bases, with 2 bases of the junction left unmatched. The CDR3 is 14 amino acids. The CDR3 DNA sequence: TGCGCCAGCAGCGGGGGACAGGGCTCCTACGAGCAGTACTTC. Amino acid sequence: CASSGGQGSYEQYF.

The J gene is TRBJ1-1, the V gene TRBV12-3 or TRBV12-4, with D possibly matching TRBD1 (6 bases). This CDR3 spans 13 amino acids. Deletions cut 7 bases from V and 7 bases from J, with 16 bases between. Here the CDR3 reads CASTFRGTYEAFF. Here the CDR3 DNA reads TGTGCCAGCACCTTCAGGGGCACCTATGAAGCTTTCTTT.

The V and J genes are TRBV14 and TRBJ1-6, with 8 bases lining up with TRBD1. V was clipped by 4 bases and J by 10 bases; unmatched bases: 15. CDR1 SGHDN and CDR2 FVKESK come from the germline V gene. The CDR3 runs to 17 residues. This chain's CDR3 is CASSLVAQGVAGSPLHF. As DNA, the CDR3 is TGTGCCAGCAGCCTAGTCGCACAGGGGGTGGCTGGCTCACCCCTCCACTTT.

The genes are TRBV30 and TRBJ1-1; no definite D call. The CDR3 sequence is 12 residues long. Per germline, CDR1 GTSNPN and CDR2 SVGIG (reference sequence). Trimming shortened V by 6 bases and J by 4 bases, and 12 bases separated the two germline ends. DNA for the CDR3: TGTGCCTGCACCGAGGGAGGCACTGAAGCTTTCTTT. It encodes CACTEGGTEAFF.

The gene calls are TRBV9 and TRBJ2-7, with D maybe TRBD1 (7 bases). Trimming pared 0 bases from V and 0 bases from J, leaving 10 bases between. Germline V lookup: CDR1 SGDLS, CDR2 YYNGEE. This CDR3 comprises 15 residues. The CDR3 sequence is CASSVGQGLSYEQYF. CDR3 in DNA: TGTGCCAGCAGCGTAGGACAGGGACTCTCCTACGAGCAGTACTTC.

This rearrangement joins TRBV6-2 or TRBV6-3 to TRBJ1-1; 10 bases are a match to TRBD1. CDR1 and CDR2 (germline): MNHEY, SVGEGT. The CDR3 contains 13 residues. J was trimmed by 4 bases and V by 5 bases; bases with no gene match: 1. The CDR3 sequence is CASSRQGATEAFF. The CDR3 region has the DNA TGTGCCAGCAGTAGACAGGGGGCCACTGAAGCTTTCTTT.

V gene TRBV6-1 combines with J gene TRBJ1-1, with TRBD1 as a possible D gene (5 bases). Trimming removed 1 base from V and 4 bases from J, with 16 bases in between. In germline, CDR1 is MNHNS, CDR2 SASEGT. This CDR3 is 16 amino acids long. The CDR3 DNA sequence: TGTGCCAGCAGTGAAGGCGGGGCGTCGGGGGGCACTGAAGCTTTCTTT. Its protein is CASSEGGASGGTEAFF.

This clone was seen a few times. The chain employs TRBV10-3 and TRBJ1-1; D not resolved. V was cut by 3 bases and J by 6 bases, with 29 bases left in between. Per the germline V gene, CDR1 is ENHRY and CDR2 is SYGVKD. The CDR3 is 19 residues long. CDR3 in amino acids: CAISDPEAGRRRGGSEAFF. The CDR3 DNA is TGTGCCATCAGTGATCCCGAGGCAGGCCGGCGACGGGGAGGCTCTGAAGCTTTCTTT.

The CDR3 protein is CASSLRARGREEEKLFF. The CDR3 nucleotides read TGTGCCAGCAGCTTAAGGGCCCGAGGGAGGGAGGAGGAAAAACTGTTTTTT. This sequence joins TRBV7-9 and TRBJ1-4; D is uncertain. Germline assignment: CDR1 SEHNR and CDR2 FQNEAQ (reference sequence). With 2 bases removed from V and 8 bases from J, the gap between germline ends came to 21 bases. CDR3 length equals 17 residues.